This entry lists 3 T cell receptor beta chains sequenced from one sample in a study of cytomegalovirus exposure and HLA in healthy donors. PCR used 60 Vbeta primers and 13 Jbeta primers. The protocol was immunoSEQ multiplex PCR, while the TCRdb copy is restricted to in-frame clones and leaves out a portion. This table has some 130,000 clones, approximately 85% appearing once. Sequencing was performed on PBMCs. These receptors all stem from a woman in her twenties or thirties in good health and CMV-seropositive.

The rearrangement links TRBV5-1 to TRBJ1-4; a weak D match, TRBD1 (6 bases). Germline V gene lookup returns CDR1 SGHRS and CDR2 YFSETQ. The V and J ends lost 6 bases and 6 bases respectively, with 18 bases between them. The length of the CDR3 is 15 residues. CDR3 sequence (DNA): TGCGCCAGCACCCTCCTGGGGGCAGGGGATGAAAAACTGTTTTTT. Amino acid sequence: CASTLLGAGDEKLFF.

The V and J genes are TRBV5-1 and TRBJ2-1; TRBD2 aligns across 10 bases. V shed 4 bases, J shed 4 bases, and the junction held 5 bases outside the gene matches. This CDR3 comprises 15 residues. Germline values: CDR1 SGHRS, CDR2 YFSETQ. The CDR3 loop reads CASSITSGNYNEQFF. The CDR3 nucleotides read TGCGCCAGCAGCATTACTAGCGGGAATTACAATGAGCAGTTCTTC.

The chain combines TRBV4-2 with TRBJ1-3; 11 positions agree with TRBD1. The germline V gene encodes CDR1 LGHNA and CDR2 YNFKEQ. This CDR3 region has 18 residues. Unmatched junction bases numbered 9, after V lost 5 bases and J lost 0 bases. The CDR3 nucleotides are TGTGCCAGCAGCTCACATCCGGGACAGGGGGTCTCTGGAAACACCATATATTTT. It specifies CASSSHPGQGVSGNTIYF.